Following are 8 T cell receptor beta chains from one sample sequenced in a study of CD8 T cells in ankylosing spondylitis. TCRdb used MiXCR to reprocess the 5' RACE reads, holding one entry per CDR3 protein. The data show 180,000 or so distinct CDR3 sequences, 9.5% to 13% seen once. The sample taken for sequencing was blood, either unsorted or a sorted T cell fraction (not recorded which). The receptor source for this set is a male donor with ankylosing spondylitis or in good health (not recorded which).

About this clonotype: A clone one base away is much larger, so this may be a read error. This chain connects TRBV4-2 to TRBJ2-1; TRBD1 is a possible D gene (6 bases). The CDR3 is made up of 14 amino acids. V was trimmed by 4 bases and J by 8 bases, leaving 15 bases between them. Per germline, CDR1 LGHNA and CDR2 YNFKEQ. CDR3 sequence (DNA): TGTGCCAGCAGCCCAGGGGTCGTCAGAGATGAGCAGTTCTTC. Its translation is CASSPGVVRDEQFF.

This clonotype has at least ten counts. V gene TRBV5-1 combines with J gene TRBJ1-1, with 9 bases aligning to TRBD1. The CDR3 length is 15 residues. The germline CDR1 and CDR2 sequences are SGHRS and YFSETQ. Losses at the gene ends were 3 bases for V and 5 bases for J; bases not matched to a gene: 8. The CDR3 region is CASSWKQGAGTEAFF. The CDR3 DNA follows: TGCGCCAGCAGCTGGAAACAGGGGGCTGGGACTGAAGCTTTCTTT.

The chain is built from TRBV7-9 and TRBJ1-3; D gene ambiguous. Trimming shortened V by 5 bases and J by 0 bases, and 11 bases separated the two germline ends. The germline CDR1 and CDR2 sequences are SEHNR and FQNEAQ (reference sequence). The CDR3 is made up of 15 amino acids. The CDR3 loop is CASSPEGSSGNTIYF. The CDR3 nucleotides read TGTGCCAGCAGCCCGGAGGGAAGCTCTGGAAACACCATATATTTT.

This clonotype has ten or more counts. The chain recombines TRBV29-1 with TRBJ1-2, with D possibly being TRBD1 (6 bases). Germline V CDR1 and CDR2: SQVTM, ANQGSEA. CDR3 length equals 14 residues. Trimming stripped 3 bases from V and 0 bases from J, with 11 bases between. The CDR3 loop reads CSVDGTPTNYGYTF. As DNA, the CDR3 is TGCAGCGTTGACGGGACACCAACTAACTATGGCTACACCTTC.

The rearrangement uses TRBV30 and TRBJ2-7, with a possible D match to TRBD2 (6 bases). This CDR3 is 11 amino acids long. Between the trimmed V and J ends, which lost 0 bases and 7 bases, there was a span of 7 bases. Looked up from germline, CDR1 is GTSNPN and CDR2 is SVGIG (reference sequence). The CDR3 bases are TGTGCCTGGAGTGTTGGAGGGGAGCAGTACTTC. Translated: CAWSVGGEQYF.

Only a few counts were recorded for this clonotype. This chain uses TRBV27 with TRBJ1-5; 9 bases fit TRBD1. CDR1 MNHEY and CDR2 SMNVEV come from the germline V gene (reference sequence). This CDR3 spans 16 amino acids. Germline trimming cut 6 bases from V and 2 bases from J; bases unmatched to any gene: 8. Here the CDR3 reads CASSDHRGHGNQPQHF. The CDR3 region has the DNA TGTGCCAGCAGCGACCACAGGGGGCACGGCAATCAGCCCCAGCATTTT.

The genes are TRBV6-1 and TRBJ2-2; 8 bases line up with TRBD2. The CDR3 spans 16 residues. Unmatched junction bases numbered 11, after V lost 5 bases and J lost 6 bases. From germline, CDR1 is MNHNS and CDR2 SASEGT. The CDR3 reads CASSPPGLGTSGELFF. In DNA, the CDR3 is TGTGCCAGCAGTCCTCCGGGACTAGGGACGTCCGGGGAGCTGTTTTTT.

The gene calls are TRBV20-1 and TRBJ2-1, with 7 bases identical to TRBD2. CDR3 length: 16 amino acids. Germline V gene data show CDR1 as DFQATT and CDR2 as SNEGSKA (reference sequence). V shed 3 bases, J shed 8 bases, and the junction held 16 bases outside the gene matches. CDR3 nucleotide sequence: TGCAGTGCTAGTCTAGCACCGGGAGGTAGTACGGATGAGCAGTTCTTC. It encodes CSASLAPGGSTDEQFF.